The 27 T cell receptor beta chains below all came from one sample that was sequenced in a study of blood T cells in healthy people across ages. Then a second PCR, running about 6 to 12 cycles, was carried out with a sample-barcoded 5' primer and a J-beta primer mix. MiXCR, applied by TCRdb to the 5' RACE reads, yields one record per CDR3 protein. The table lists about 780,000 distinct CDR3 sequences, around 25% of them singletons. The same specimen was also included in a second study, on T cells of mothers and their children.

What was sequenced was blood. The source of these receptors is a boy between 5 and 17 years old in good health.

The CDR3: CASSQLWSSGDKRIQYF. DNA of the CDR3: TGCGCCAGCAGCCAATTATGGTCTAGCGGGGATAAACGGATTCAGTACTTC. V and J are TRBV4-1 and TRBJ2-4; 9 bases align to TRBD2. The V gene end was trimmed by 2 bases and the J gene end by 10 bases; junction bases not matched to a gene: 15. Germline V gene sequence: CDR1 MGHRA, CDR2 YSYEKL. The CDR3 sequence is 17 residues long.

This clonotype came up a few times. The chain carries TRBV28 and TRBJ1-2; TRBD1 might be the D (6 bases). This CDR3 contains 16 residues. Germline V lookup: CDR1 MDHEN, CDR2 SYDVKM. Trimming left V 2 bases short and J 2 bases short, with 15 bases between. The CDR3 DNA reads as TGTGCCAGCAGTTTAATTCTAGGGCAGGGGAACTATGGCTACACCTTC. It yields the protein CASSLILGQGNYGYTF.

The chain carries TRBV2 and TRBJ2-1, with D perhaps assigned TRBD1 or TRBD2 (5 bases each). Germline V CDR1 and CDR2: SNHLY, FYNNEI. CDR3 length: 16 residues. Trimming took off 6 bases at V and 9 bases at J, with 24 bases between the two ends. In nucleotides, the CDR3 is TGTGCCAGCAGCATTTCGCCGGGACCAACCCTGGGTGAGCAGTTCTTC. It codes for CASSISPGPTLGEQFF.

J is TRBJ1-1 and V is TRBV28; D ambiguous. Trimming pared 9 bases from V and 3 bases from J, leaving 17 bases between. Germline CDR1 reads MDHEN; CDR2 reads SYDVKM. The CDR3 contains 14 residues. CDR3 loop: CASGDRALDTEAFF. In DNA form, the CDR3 reads TGTGCCAGTGGAGACCGGGCGTTGGACACTGAAGCTTTCTTT.

This clonotype was seen more than once but under ten times. J is TRBJ2-1 and V is TRBV10-2, with 8 nucleotides matching TRBD2. The CDR3 is 13 residues long. V shed 6 bases and J 14 bases; nucleotides not matched to a gene: 12. Germline V lookup: CDR1 WSHSY, CDR2 SAAADI. In nucleotides, the CDR3 is TGCGCCAGCAGGGATTATCGGCGGGGGGTCGAGTTCTTC. Translation: CASRDYRRGVEFF.

The rearrangement joins TRBV5-5 to TRBJ2-5; 8 bases agree with TRBD1. V shed 4 bases, J shed 3 bases, and the junction held 5 bases outside the gene matches. CDR3 size: 14 residues. Germline loops: CDR1 SGHKS, CDR2 YYEKEE (reference sequence). CDR3 sequence: CASSMTGAKETQYF. The CDR3 DNA follows: TGTGCCAGCAGCATGACAGGGGCGAAAGAGACCCAGTACTTC.

The rearrangement uses TRBV12-3 or TRBV12-4 and TRBJ2-7; D unclear. V lost 6 bases to trimming and J lost 11 bases, with 5 bases between them. The CDR3 contains 8 residues. This chain's CDR3 is CASREKYF. The CDR3 coding sequence is TGTGCCAGCAGGGAGAAGTACTTC.

This clonotype was detected a few times. V is TRBV4-1 and J is TRBJ2-5; the match to TRBD2 covers 7 bases. V lost 3 bases and J lost 4; bases outside the gene matches: 11. Germline V CDR1 and CDR2: MGHRA, YSYEKL. The CDR3 is 16 residues long. The CDR3 coding sequence is TGCGCCAGCAGCCAGATGCAGGGCGGGAGTAGAGAGACCCAGTACTTC. It is translated as CASSQMQGGSRETQYF.

V and J are TRBV5-1 and TRBJ2-3; 7 bases line up with TRBD2. The CDR3 sequence is 14 residues long. The trim removed 0 bases at V and 9 bases at J, leaving 7 bases unmatched. Germline values: CDR1 SGHRS, CDR2 YFSETQ. CDR3 amino acids: CASSLGTLARTQYF. The DNA for the CDR3 is TGCGCCAGCAGCTTGGGGACACTAGCGAGGACGCAGTATTTT. Supplemented by reference TRBV5-1 and TRBJ2-3, the full variable domain reads KAGVTQTPRYLIKTRGQQVTLSCSPISGHRSVSWYQQTPGQGLQFLFEYFSETQRNKGNFPGRFSGRQFSNSRSEMNVSTLELGDSALYLCASSLGTLARTQYFGPGTRLTVL.

The gene calls are TRBV7-9 and TRBJ2-5, with 10 bases aligning to TRBD2. The DNA matches TRBJ2-1 better at its end, which makes the J call doubtful. Germline V gene data show CDR1 as SEHNR and CDR2 as FQNEAQ (reference sequence). The CDR3 sequence is 12 residues long. The CDR3 coding sequence is TGTGCCAGCAGCTTGACTAGCGGGGAGCAGTTCTTC. Translating gives CASSLTSGEQFF.

This chain joins TRBV20-1 and TRBJ2-1, with 9 nucleotides matching TRBD2. The CDR3 extends over 16 amino acids. The J segment lost 3 bases and the V segment lost 5 bases, leaving 11 bases of the junction unmatched. CDR1 DFQATT and CDR2 SNEGSKA come from the germline V gene (reference sequence). CDR3 amino acids: CSALNRLAGHYNEQFF. In DNA form, the CDR3 reads TGCAGTGCTTTAAACCGTCTAGCGGGGCACTACAATGAGCAGTTCTTC.

In its sample, this clonotype was seen a few times. V usage is TRBV29-1 and J usage is TRBJ2-1; 7 bases match TRBD1. The CDR3 has 13 residues. Germline V gene sequence: CDR1 SQVTM, CDR2 ANQGSEA. Trimming removed 3 bases from V and 8 bases from J; junction bases left unmatched: 7. The CDR3 nucleotides read TGCAGCGTTGACGACAGGGTATTCCATGAGCAGTTCTTC. Its translation is CSVDDRVFHEQFF.

This clonotype was counted only a few times. This rearrangement joins TRBV6-6 to TRBJ2-1, with 11 bases fitting TRBD2. Germline-derived CDR1 and CDR2 are MNHNY and SVGAGI (reference sequence). Trimming removed 6 bases from V and 7 bases from J; junction bases left unmatched: 8. The CDR3 has 15 residues. CDR3 protein: CASRITSGGLNEQFF. CDR3 in DNA: TGTGCCAGCAGAATCACTAGCGGGGGTTTGAATGAGCAGTTCTTC.

The chain uses TRBV3-1 and TRBJ2-3; possible D gene TRBD2, 5 bases. This CDR3 is built from 14 residues. CDR1 is LGHDT and CDR2 is YNNKEL in the germline V gene (reference sequence). V lost 4 bases to trimming and J lost 2 bases, with 10 bases between them. As DNA, the CDR3 is TGTGCCAGCAGCCTACAGCGGTACACAGATACGCAGTATTTT. Translating it yields CASSLQRYTDTQYF.

This sequence joins TRBV4-2 and TRBJ2-5; D may match TRBD1 or TRBD2 (5 bases each). Near its end, the DNA agrees better with TRBJ2-1, so the J call may be wrong. The germline V gene encodes CDR1 LGHNA and CDR2 YNFKEQ. The CDR3 runs 17 residues. The DNA of the CDR3 is TGTGCCAGCAGCCAAGATTGGGGCGGGCAGCCGGGGAATGAGCAGTTCTTC. This encodes CASSQDWGGQPGNEQFF.

The gene calls are TRBV6-6 and TRBJ1-5; the D is unclear. The CDR3 is 15 residues long. The germline V gene encodes CDR1 MNHNY and CDR2 SVGAGI (reference sequence). Trimming left V 10 bases short and J 0 bases short, with 16 bases between. In nucleotides, the CDR3 is TGTGCCACCAAGGACGGGAGCTGTAGCAATCAGCCCCAGCATTTT. Its protein product is CATKDGSCSNQPQHF.

This sequence joins TRBV6-1 and TRBJ2-5; D perhaps matches TRBD1 (6 bases). The CDR3 is 17 amino acids. CDR1 is MNHNS, CDR2 SASEGT, per germline. Trimming stripped 6 bases from V and 5 bases from J, with 25 bases between. The DNA for the CDR3 is TGTGCCAGCAGCTCCACGCCTCCCCTGAGGGGGAAGGAGACCCAGTACTTC. Amino acids: CASSSTPPLRGKETQYF.

The chain is built from TRBV25-1 and TRBJ2-7, with D perhaps TRBD1 or TRBD2 (5 bases each). Germline CDR1 is MGHDK and CDR2 is SYGVNS. The CDR3 is made up of 12 amino acids. The V end lost 9 bases, the J end lost 0 bases, and 9 bases lay between the germline ends. The CDR3, as DNA: TGTGCCAGACGGGACGGCTCCTACGAGCAGTACTTC. This codes for CARRDGSYEQYF.

This clonotype was found once. As DNA, the CDR3 is TGCGCCAGCACCGTTTTCCCCGGAATCTCACTTTCCACCGGGGAGCTGTTTTTT. It yields the protein CASTVFPGISLSTGELFF. The genes are TRBV5-1 and TRBJ2-2; no definite D call. V gave up 6 bases and J gave up 4 bases, with 25 bases separating them. There are 18 residues in the CDR3. Germline-derived CDR1 and CDR2 are SGHRS and YFSETQ.

The chain is built from TRBV12-5 and TRBJ2-1; TRBD1 aligns across 7 bases. Germline V gene sequence: CDR1 LGHNT, CDR2 FRNRAP. V shed 8 bases and J 12 bases; nucleotides not matched to a gene: 22. The CDR3 sequence is 16 residues long. The CDR3 sequence: CASRLPGTAESHGQFF. CDR3 DNA: TGTGCTAGTAGGTTACCCGGGACAGCCGAGTCGCACGGGCAGTTCTTC.

V usage is TRBV12-3 or TRBV12-4 and J usage is TRBJ2-5; TRBD1 matches at 9 bases. The CDR3 sequence is 16 residues long. The ends lost 5 bases at V and 6 bases at J; junction bases unmatched: 13. The CDR3 protein is CASSPGQGSNWKTQYF. In nucleotides, the CDR3 is TGTGCCAGCAGTCCCGGACAGGGGTCTAACTGGAAGACCCAGTACTTC.

This clonotype has just a few counts. The chain couples TRBV5-1 to TRBJ2-3, with D possibly TRBD1 on 6 matching bases. V lost 0 bases, J lost 5 bases, and 16 bases lay in between. Germline CDR1 reads SGHRS; CDR2 reads YFSETQ. The CDR3 has 16 residues. The CDR3 DNA reads TGCGCCAGCAGCTTGGAGAGAGGGGGTCGAATAGATACGCAGTATTTT. It specifies CASSLERGGRIDTQYF.

The chain links TRBV11-3 to TRBJ2-1; 12 positions match TRBD1. Germline CDR1 is SGHNT and CDR2 is YENEEA. The CDR3 loop spans 17 amino acids. J was trimmed by 7 bases and V by 5 bases; bases with no gene match: 12. CDR3 protein: CASSTNPGTGGENEQFF. The CDR3 bases are TGTGCCAGCAGCACCAACCCCGGGACAGGGGGCGAAAATGAGCAGTTCTTC.

The chain couples TRBV14 to TRBJ2-5; D perhaps matches TRBD1 (6 bases). The CDR3 spans 15 residues. Looked up from germline, CDR1 is SGHDN and CDR2 is FVKESK. V was pared by 2 bases and J by 7 bases, with 17 bases between. CDR3 DNA sequence: TGTGCCAGCAGCCAACTTAGTAAACAGGGCCGGACCCAGTACTTC. Its translation: CASSQLSKQGRTQYF.

This clonotype was detected a few times. The CDR3 sequence: CASSLNGSPLKETQYF. The DNA of the CDR3 is TGTGCCAGCAGTTTAAATGGTAGCCCCCTTAAGGAGACCCAGTACTTC. The V and J genes are TRBV28 and TRBJ2-5; D is ambiguous. The length of the CDR3 is 16 residues. CDR1 and CDR2 from the germline V gene are MDHEN and SYDVKM. V gave up 2 bases and J gave up 5 bases, with 18 bases separating them.

V gene TRBV7-2 combines with J gene TRBJ2-4; the D is unclear. V lost 2 bases and J lost 4, with 15 bases in between. Germline CDR1 is SGHTA and CDR2 is FQGNSA. The CDR3 consists of 16 residues. CDR3 sequence reads: CASSLIELGEKNIQYF. The CDR3 DNA reads as TGTGCCAGCAGCTTAATCGAGTTGGGCGAGAAAAACATTCAGTACTTC. Complete variable domain (other parts from reference TRBV7-2 and TRBJ2-4): GAGVSQSPSNKVTEKGKDVELRCDPISGHTALYWYRQSLGQGLEFLIYFQGNSAPDKSGLPSDRFSAERTGGSVSTLTIQRTQQEDSAVYLCASSLIELGEKNIQYFGAGTRLSVL.

This clonotype was picked up a small number of times. The V gene is TRBV11-2, the J gene TRBJ2-2, with D uncertain. The V gene's germline CDR1 is SGHAT and CDR2 FQNNGV. V was cut by 4 bases and J by 0 bases, with 12 bases left in between. This CDR3 comprises 16 residues. Here the CDR3 DNA reads TGTGCCAGCAGCTCGCGTCTGGTCGCGAACACCGGGGAGCTGTTTTTT. It codes for CASSSRLVANTGELFF.